Sequencing of this TCR beta chain was carried out in a study of blood T cells in healthy people across ages. About this clonotype: Its target is not known.

General study findings and limits: The study found more naive CD4+ cells and higher diversity in long-lived than aged donors. PBMCs left unsorted prevented a conclusive naive versus antigen-experienced comparison.

Using a J-beta primer mix together with a sample-barcoded 5' primer, a second PCR was run for roughly 6 to 12 cycles. Template switching added a 12-random-nucleotide identifier to every cDNA molecule. TCRdb itself ran the 5' RACE reads through MiXCR, one entry per CDR3 protein. The repertoire consists of more than 700,000 distinct CDR3 sequences, with about half occurring once and the leading ten covering roughly 18%. This CDR3 has 16 amino acids. Germline V gene sequence: CDR1 LGHNA, CDR2 YNFKEQ. V lost 4 bases, J lost 1 base, and 7 bases stayed unmatched. Sequencing used blood. The TCR was taken from a man of 80 years or more in good health. The rearrangement joins TRBV4-2 to TRBJ2-7; 10 bases line up with TRBD2. For the CDR3, the DNA is TGTGCCAGCAGCCTACGTAGCGGGGGGACTTCCTACGAGCAGTACTTC. Amino acids: CASSLRSGGTSYEQYF.